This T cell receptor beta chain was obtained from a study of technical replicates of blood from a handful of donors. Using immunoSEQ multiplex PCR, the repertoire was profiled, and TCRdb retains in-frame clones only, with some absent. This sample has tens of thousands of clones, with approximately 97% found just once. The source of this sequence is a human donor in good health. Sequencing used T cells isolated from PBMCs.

The CDR3 region has the DNA TGTGCCAGCTCACCTAGCGGGAGGGCCCACGAGCAGTACTTC. This codes for CASSPSGRAHEQYF. V is TRBV18 and J is TRBJ2-7, with 11 nucleotides matching TRBD2. Trimming removed 3 bases from V and 5 bases from J; junction bases left unmatched: 3. CDR1 and CDR2 (germline): KGHSH, LQKENI. The length of the CDR3 is 14 residues.